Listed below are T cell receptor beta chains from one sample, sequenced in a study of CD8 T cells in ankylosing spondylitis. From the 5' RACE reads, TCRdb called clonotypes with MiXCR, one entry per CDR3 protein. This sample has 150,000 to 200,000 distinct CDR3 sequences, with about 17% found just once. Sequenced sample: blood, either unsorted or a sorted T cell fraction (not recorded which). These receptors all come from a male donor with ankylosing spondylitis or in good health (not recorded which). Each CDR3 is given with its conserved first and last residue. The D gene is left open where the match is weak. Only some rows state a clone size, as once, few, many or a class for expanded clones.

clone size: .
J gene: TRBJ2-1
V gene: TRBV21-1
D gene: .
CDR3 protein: CASSARDRGRADKDEQFF

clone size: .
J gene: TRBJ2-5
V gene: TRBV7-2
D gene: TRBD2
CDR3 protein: CASSRLAGGGETQYF

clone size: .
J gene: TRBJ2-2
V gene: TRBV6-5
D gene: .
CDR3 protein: CASSGELFF

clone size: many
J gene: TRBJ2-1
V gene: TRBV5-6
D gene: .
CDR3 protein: CASSLSSWSYNEQFF

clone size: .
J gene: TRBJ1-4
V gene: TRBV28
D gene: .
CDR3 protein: CASSWGPSGEKLFF

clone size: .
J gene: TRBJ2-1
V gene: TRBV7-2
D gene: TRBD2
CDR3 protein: CASSLGGVSYNEQFF

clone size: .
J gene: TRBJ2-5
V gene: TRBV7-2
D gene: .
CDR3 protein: CASSLLLEGTQYF

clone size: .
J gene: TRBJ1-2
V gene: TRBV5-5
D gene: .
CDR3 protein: CASSLDQGYYGYTF

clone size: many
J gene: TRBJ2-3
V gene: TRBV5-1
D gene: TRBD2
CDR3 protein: CASSAGLAGGEADTQYF

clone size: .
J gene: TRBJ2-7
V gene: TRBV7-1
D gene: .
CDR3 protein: CASSSDRESYEQYF